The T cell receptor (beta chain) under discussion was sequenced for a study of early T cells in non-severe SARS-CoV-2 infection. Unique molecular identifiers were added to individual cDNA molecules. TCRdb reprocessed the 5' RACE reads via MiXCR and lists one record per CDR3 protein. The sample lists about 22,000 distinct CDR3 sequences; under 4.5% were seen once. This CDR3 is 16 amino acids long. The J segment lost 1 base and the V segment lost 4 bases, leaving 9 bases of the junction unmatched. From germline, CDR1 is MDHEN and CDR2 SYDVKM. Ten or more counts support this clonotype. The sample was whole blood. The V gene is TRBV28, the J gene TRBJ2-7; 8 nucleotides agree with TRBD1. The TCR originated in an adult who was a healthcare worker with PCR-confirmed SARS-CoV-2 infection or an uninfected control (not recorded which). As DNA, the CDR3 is TGTGCCAGCAGTTCACCTGGGACAGGTGCATCCTACGAGCAGTACTTC. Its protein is CASSSPGTGASYEQYF.